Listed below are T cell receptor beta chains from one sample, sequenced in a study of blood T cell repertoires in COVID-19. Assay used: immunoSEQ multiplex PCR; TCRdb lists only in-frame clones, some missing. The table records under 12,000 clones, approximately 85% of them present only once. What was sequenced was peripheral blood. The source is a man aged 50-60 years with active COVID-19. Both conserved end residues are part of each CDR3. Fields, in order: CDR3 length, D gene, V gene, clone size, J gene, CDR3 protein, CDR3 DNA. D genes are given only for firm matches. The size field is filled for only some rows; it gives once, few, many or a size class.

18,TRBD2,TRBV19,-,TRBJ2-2,CASSILTSGSRNTGELFF,TGTGCCAGTAGTATTTTAACTAGCGGGAGTAGGAACACCGGGGAGCTGTTTTTT
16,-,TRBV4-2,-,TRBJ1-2,CASSQDRIGLNYGYTF,TGTGCCAGCAGCCAAGATCGTATAGGACTGAACTATGGCTACACCTTC
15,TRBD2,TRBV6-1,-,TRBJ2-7,CASSERAGVGYEQYF,TGTGCCAGCAGTGAACGAGCGGGAGTGGGTTACGAGCAGTACTTC
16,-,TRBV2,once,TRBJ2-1,CASSDEGGYSYNEQFF,TGTGCCAGCAGTGACGAGGGAGGATACTCCTACAATGAGCAGTTCTTC
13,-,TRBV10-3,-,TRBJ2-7,CAISVMAGDEQYF,TGTGCCATCAGTGTGATGGCAGGGGACGAGCAGTACTTC
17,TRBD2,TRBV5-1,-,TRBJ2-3,CASSFDFSGSDADTQYF,TGCGCCAGCAGCTTTGACTTTAGCGGGAGTGACGCAGATACGCAGTATTTT
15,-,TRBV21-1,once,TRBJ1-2,CASSKGGQPPYGYTF,TGTGCCAGCAGCAAAGGGGGACAGCCCCCCTATGGCTACACCTTC
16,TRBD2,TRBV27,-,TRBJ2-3,CASSPGLAGGPDTQYF,TGTGCCAGCAGTCCCGGACTAGCGGGAGGGCCAGATACGCAGTATTTT
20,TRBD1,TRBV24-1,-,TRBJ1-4,CATSPLGPKDRDRDQERLFF,TGTGCCACCAGCCCTTTGGGCCCTAAGGACCGGGACAGGGATCAAGAAAGACTGTTTTTT
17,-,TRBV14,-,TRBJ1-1,CASSQDAGVLLNTEAFF,TGTGCCAGCAGCCAAGATGCAGGGGTCCTATTGAACACTGAAGCTTTCTTT
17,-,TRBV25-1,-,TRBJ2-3,CASTQDHRENGTDTQYF,TGTGCCAGCACCCAAGACCACCGGGAGAATGGCACAGATACGCAGTATTTT
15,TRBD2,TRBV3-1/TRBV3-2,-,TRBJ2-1,CASSHGLAGGSEQFF,TGTGCCAGCAGCCACGGACTAGCGGGAGGGAGTGAGCAGTTCTTC
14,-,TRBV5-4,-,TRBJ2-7,CASSTTGSPYEQYF,TGTGCCAGCAGCACGACAGGATCTCCCTACGAGCAGTACTTC
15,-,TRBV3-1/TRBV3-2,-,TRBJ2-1,CASSQDRQARDEQFF,TGTGCCAGCAGCCAAGATCGGCAGGCGAGAGATGAGCAGTTCTTC
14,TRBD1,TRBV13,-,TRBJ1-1,CASHKGQAASEAFF,TGTGCCAGTCACAAGGGACAGGCAGCTTCTGAAGCTTTCTTT
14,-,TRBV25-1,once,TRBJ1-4,CASSDTYDNEKLFF,TGTGCCAGCAGTGACACCTACGATAATGAAAAACTGTTTTTT
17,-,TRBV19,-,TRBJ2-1,CASSMGGSGGSYNEQFF,TGTGCCAGTAGTATGGGAGGTAGCGGAGGCTCCTACAATGAGCAGTTCTTC
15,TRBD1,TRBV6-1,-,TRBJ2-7,CASSEGAGGAYEQYF,TGTGCCAGCAGTGAAGGCGCAGGGGGCGCCTACGAGCAGTACTTC
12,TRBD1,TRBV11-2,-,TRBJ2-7,CASRQGPYEQYF,TGTGCCAGCAGACAGGGGCCCTACGAGCAGTACTTC
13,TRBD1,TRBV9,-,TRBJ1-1,CASSEGGRGLQIF,TGTGCCAGCAGCGAGGGGGGCAGGGGGCTTCAAATCTTT
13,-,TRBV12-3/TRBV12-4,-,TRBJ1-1,CASSFGGGTEAFF,TGTGCCAGCAGTTTTGGGGGGGGCACTGAAGCTTTCTTT
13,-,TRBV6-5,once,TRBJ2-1,CASSYNSFNEQFF,TGTGCCAGCAGTTATAACAGCTTCAATGAGCAGTTCTTC
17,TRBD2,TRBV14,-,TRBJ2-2,CASSQTSGRASTGELFF,TGTGCCAGCAGCCAGACTAGCGGGAGGGCAAGCACCGGGGAGCTGTTTTTT
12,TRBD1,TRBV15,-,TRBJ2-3,CATEDRGDTQYF,TGTGCCACCGAAGACAGGGGCGATACGCAGTATTTT
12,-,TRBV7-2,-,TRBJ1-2,CASSLDGYGYTF,TGTGCCAGCAGCTTAGACGGGTATGGCTACACCTTC
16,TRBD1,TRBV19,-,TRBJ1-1,CASSITRTGSNTEAFF,TGTGCCAGTAGTATAACTCGGACAGGATCAAACACTGAAGCTTTCTTT
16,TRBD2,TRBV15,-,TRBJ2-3,CATSGTSGRVLDTQYF,TGTGCCACCAGCGGGACTAGCGGGAGAGTGTTGGATACGCAGTATTTT
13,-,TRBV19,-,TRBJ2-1,CASSIISFDEQFF,TGTGCCAGTAGTATAATTAGCTTCGATGAGCAGTTCTTC
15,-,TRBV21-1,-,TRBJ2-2,CASSKDRENTGELFF,TGTGCCAGCAGCAAAGACAGGGAGAACACCGGGGAGCTGTTTTTT
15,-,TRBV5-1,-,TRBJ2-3,CASSLEGDFTDTQYF,TGCGCCAGCAGCTTGGAAGGCGACTTCACAGATACGCAGTATTTT
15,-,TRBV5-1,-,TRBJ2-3,CASSLSRDFTDTQYF,TGCGCCAGCAGCTTGTCCCGGGATTTCACAGATACGCAGTATTTT
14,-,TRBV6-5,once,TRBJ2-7,CASRTTGSGYEQYF,TGTGCCAGCAGGACAACAGGTTCGGGCTACGAGCAGTACTTC
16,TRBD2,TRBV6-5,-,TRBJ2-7,CASSYFMTSESYEQYF,TGTGCCAGCAGTTACTTTATGACTAGCGAGTCCTACGAGCAGTACTTC
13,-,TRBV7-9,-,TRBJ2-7,CASSLGIGHEQYF,TGTGCCAGCAGCTTAGGAATCGGTCACGAGCAGTACTTC
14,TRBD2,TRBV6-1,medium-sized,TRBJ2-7,CASSERGEDYEQYF,TGTGCCAGCAGTGAACGGGGGGAGGACTACGAGCAGTACTTC
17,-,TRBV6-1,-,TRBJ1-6,CASSVRGQSSYNSPLHF,TGTGCCAGCAGTGTTCGCGGACAGAGCTCCTATAATTCACCCCTCCACTTT
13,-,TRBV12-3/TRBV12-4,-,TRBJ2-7,CASSLGPAYEQYF,TGTGCCAGCAGTCTGGGGCCCGCCTACGAGCAGTACTTC
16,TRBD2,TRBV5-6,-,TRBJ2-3,CASSFPLAGEVDTQYF,TGTGCCAGCAGCTTCCCTCTAGCGGGAGAGGTAGATACGCAGTATTTT
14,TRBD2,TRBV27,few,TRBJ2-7,CASSLSAGGYEQYF,TGTGCCAGCAGTTTATCAGCGGGAGGCTACGAGCAGTACTTC
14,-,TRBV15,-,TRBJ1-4,CATSREGHNEKLFF,TGTGCCACCAGCAGAGAGGGACATAATGAAAAACTGTTTTTT
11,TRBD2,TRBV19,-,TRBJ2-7,CASRLAGEQYF,TGTGCCAGTAGGCTAGCGGGCGAGCAGTACTTC
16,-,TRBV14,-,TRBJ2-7,CASSQDSGHGLYEQYF,TGTGCCAGCAGCCAAGATTCCGGACATGGGCTCTACGAGCAGTACTTC
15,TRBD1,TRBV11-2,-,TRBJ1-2,CASSLLTGTGEGYTF,TGTGCCAGCAGCTTATTAACCGGGACAGGGGAGGGCTACACCTTC
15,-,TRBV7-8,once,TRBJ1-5,CASSPHRGSNQPQHF,TGTGCCAGCAGCCCCCATAGAGGTAGCAATCAGCCCCAGCATTTT
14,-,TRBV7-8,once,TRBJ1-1,CASSPPGGRTEAFF,TGTGCCAGCAGCCCCCCGGGGGGTCGTACTGAAGCTTTCTTT
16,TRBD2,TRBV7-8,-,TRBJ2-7,CASSAGLAGAQYEQYF,TGTGCCAGCAGCGCCGGACTAGCGGGAGCCCAGTACGAGCAGTACTTC
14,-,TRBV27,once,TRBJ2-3,CASSWGVQVDTQYF,TGTGCCAGCAGCTGGGGAGTGCAGGTAGATACGCAGTATTTT
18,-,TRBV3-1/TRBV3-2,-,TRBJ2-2,CASSQVSSGSFSTGELFF,TGTGCCAGCAGCCAAGTATCGTCGGGTAGTTTCAGCACCGGGGAGCTGTTTTTT
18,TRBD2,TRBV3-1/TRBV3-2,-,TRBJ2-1,CASSQDLLGLAGNNEQFF,TGTGCCAGCAGCCAAGATCTTCTCGGGCTAGCGGGAAACAATGAGCAGTTCTTC
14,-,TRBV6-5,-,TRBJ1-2,CASSTKQGSDGYTF,TGTGCCAGCAGTACAAAACAGGGATCGGATGGCTACACCTTC
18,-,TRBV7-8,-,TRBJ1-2,CASSLASPNPNRGGGYTF,TGTGCCAGCAGCTTAGCGAGCCCTAACCCGAATCGGGGGGGCGGCTACACCTTC
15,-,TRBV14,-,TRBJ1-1,CASSQETGLYTEAFF,TGTGCCAGCAGCCAAGAGACGGGACTCTACACTGAAGCTTTCTTT
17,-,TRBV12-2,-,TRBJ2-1,CASRLGQGARYADEQFF,TGTGCAAGTCGCCTGGGACAGGGGGCGCGGTATGCGGATGAGCAGTTCTTC
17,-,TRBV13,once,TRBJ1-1,CASSSQQGGIWNTEAFF,TGTGCCAGCAGCTCACAACAGGGTGGAATATGGAACACTGAAGCTTTCTTT
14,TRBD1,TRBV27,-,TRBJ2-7,CASSPTGTGNEQYF,TGTGCCAGCAGTCCGACCGGGACAGGGAACGAGCAGTACTTC